This TCR beta chain was captured in a study of blood T cell repertoires in COVID-19. Study at large: The United States, Italy and Spain were the sources of the acute and convalescent COVID-19 samples. PBMCs, B-cell-depleted T cells, or T cells were the source of the cDNA or gDNA that made up the material.

Per the original methods: For nucleated cells, counts were estimated from reference gene primer amplification. The data were produced by immunoSEQ multiplex PCR, yet TCRdb's version contains in-frame clones alone and is incomplete. That table furnishes V, J and clone size, whereas the DNA furnished D and trimming. Of roughly 100,000 clones listed, around 81% are singletons. Germline V gene data show CDR1 as SGHRS and CDR2 as YFSETQ. Trimming shortened V by 2 bases and J by 4 bases, and 11 bases separated the two germline ends. The CDR3 spans 14 residues. The clonotype originates from an elderly man with acute or convalescent COVID-19. Sequenced material: peripheral blood. The chain combines TRBV5-1 with TRBJ2-3, with TRBD2 as a possible D gene (5 bases). CDR3 DNA: TGCGCCAGCAGCTTCTCAGCGGCAGCAGATACGCAGTATTTT. Protein sequence: CASSFSAAADTQYF.